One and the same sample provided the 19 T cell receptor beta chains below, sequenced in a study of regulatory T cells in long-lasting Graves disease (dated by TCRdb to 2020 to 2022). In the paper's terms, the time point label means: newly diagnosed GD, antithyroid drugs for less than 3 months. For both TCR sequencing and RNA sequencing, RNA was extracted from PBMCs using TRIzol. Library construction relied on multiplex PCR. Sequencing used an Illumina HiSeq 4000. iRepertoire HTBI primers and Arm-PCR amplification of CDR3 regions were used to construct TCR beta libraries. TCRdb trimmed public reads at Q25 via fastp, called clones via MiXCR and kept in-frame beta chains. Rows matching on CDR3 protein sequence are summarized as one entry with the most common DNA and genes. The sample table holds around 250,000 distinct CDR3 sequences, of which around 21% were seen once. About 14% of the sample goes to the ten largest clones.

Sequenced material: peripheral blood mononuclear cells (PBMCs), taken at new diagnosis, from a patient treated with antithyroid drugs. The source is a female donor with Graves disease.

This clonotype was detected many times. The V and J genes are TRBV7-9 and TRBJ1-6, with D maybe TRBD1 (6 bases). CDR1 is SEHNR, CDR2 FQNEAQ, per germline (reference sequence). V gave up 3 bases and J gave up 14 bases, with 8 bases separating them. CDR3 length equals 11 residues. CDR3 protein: CASSLGGTLHF. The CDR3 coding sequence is TGTGCCAGCAGCTTGGGGGGCACCCTCCACTTT.

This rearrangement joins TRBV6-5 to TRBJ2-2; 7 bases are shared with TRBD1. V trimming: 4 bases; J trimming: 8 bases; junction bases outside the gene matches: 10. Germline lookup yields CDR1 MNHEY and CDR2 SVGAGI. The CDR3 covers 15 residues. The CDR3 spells CASSWDRGLKGELFF. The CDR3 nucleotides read TGTGCCAGCAGTTGGGACAGAGGCTTGAAGGGGGAGCTGTTTTTT.

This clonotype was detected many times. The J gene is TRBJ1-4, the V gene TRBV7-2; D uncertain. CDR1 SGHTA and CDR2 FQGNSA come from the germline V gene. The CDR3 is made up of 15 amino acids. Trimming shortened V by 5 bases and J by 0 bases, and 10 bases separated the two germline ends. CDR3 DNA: TGTGCCAGCAGCCCGGACCGATCAACTAATGAAAAACTGTTTTTT. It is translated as CASSPDRSTNEKLFF.

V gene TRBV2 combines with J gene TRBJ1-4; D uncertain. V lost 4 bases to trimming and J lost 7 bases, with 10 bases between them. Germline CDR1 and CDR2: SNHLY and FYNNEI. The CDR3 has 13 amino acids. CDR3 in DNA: TGTGCCAGCAGTGGGGGTCTCGTTGAAAAACTGTTTTTT. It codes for CASSGGLVEKLFF. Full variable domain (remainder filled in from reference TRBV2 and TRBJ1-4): EPEVTQTPSHQVTQMGQEVILRCVPISNHLYFYWYRQILGQKVEFLVSFYNNEISEKSEIFDDQFSVERPDGSNFTLKIRSTKLEDSAMYFCASSGGLVEKLFFGSGTQLSVL.

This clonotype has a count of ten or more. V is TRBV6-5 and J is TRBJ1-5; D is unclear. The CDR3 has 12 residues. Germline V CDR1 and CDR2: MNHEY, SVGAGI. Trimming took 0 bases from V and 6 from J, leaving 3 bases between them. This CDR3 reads CASSYSGQPQHF. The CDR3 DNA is TGTGCCAGCAGTTACTCGGGTCAGCCCCAGCATTTT.

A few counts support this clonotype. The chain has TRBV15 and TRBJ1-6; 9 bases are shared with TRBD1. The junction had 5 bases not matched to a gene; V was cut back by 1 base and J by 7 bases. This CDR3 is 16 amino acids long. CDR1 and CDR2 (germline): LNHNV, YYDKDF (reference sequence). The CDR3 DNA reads TGTGCCACCAGCAGAGGCCTACAGGGGGCAAATTCACCCCTCCACTTT. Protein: CATSRGLQGANSPLHF.

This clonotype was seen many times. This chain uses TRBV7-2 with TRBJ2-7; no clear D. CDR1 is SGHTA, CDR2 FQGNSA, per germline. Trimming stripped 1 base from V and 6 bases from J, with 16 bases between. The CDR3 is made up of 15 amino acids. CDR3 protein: CASSLVGSPQAEQYF. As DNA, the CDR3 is TGTGCCAGCAGCTTAGTCGGCAGCCCACAAGCCGAGCAGTACTTC.

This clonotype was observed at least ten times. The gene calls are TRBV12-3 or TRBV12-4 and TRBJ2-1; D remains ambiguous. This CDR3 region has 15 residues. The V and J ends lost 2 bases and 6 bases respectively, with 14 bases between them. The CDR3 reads CASSLIGSRTNEQFF. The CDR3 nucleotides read TGTGCCAGCAGTTTAATTGGATCTAGAACCAATGAGCAGTTCTTC.

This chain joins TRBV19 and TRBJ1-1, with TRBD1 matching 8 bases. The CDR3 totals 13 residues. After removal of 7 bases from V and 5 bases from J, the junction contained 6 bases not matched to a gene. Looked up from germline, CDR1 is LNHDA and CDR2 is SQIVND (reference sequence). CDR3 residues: CASMPTGETEAFF. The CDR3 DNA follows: TGTGCCAGTATGCCGACAGGGGAGACTGAAGCTTTCTTT.

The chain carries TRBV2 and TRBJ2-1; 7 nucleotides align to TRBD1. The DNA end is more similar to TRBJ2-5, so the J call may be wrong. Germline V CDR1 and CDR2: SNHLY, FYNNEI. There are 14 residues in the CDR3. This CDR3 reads CASSGTGARETQYF. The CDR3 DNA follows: TGTGCCAGCAGTGGCACAGGGGCCCGTGAGACCCAGTACTTC.

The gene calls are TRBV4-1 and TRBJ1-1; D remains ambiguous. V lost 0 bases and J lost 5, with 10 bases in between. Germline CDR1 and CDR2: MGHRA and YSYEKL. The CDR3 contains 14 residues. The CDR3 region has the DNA TGCGCCAGCAGCCAAGAACGTGCTATTACTGAAGCTTTCTTT. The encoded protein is CASSQERAITEAFF.

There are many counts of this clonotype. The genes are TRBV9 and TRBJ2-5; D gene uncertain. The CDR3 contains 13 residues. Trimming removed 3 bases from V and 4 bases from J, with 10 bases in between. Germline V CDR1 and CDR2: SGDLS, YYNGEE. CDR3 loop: CASSGRVGETQYF. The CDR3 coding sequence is TGTGCCAGCAGCGGCCGGGTCGGAGAGACCCAGTACTTC.

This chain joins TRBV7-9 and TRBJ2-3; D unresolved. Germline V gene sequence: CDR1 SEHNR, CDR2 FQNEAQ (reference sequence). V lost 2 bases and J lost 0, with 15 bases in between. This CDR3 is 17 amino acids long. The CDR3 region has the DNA TGTGCCAGCAGCTTACCTGCGGTCGTCTCTAGCACAGATACGCAGTATTTT. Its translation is CASSLPAVVSSTDTQYF.

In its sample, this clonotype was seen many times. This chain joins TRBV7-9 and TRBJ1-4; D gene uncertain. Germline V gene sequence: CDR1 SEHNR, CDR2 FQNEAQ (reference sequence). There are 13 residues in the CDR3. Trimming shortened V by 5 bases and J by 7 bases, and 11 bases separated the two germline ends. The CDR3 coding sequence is TGTGCCAGCAGCCGTGGAGGGTTTGAAAAACTGTTTTTT. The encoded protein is CASSRGGFEKLFF. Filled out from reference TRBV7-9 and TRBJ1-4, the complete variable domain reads DTGVSQNPRHKITKRGQNVTFRCDPISEHNRLYWYRQTLGQGPEFLTYFQNEAQLEKSRLLSDRFSAERPKGSFSTLEIQRTEQGDSAMYLCASSRGGFEKLFFGSGTQLSVL.

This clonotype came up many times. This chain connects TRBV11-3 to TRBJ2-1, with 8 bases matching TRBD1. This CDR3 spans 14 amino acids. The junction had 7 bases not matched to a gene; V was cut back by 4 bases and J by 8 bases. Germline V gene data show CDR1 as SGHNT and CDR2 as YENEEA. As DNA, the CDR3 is TGTGCCAGCAGCTCGGTGGACAGGGTCTATGAGCAGTTCTTC. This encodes CASSSVDRVYEQFF. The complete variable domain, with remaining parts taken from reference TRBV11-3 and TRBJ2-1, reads EAGVVQSPRYKIIEKKQPVAFWCNPISGHNTLYWYLQNLGQGPELLIRYENEEAVDDSQLPKDRFSAERLKGVDSTLKIQPAELGDSAVYLCASSSVDRVYEQFFGPGTRLTVL.

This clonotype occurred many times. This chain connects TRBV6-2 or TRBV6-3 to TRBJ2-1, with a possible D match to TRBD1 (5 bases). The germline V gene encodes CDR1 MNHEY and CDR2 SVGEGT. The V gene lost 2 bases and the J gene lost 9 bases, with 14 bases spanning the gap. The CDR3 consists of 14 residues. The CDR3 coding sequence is TGTGCCAGCAGTTACGGATCCAGGGAAATTGAGCAGTTCTTC. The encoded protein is CASSYGSREIEQFF.

This CDR3 reads CATIPLGSGNTIYF. The CDR3 nucleotides are TGTGCCACCATCCCTTTGGGCTCTGGAAACACCATATATTTT. The rearrangement links TRBV6-1 to TRBJ1-3, with D unresolved. The germline V gene encodes CDR1 MNHNS and CDR2 SASEGT. Trimming removed 10 bases from V and 0 bases from J, with 13 bases in between. The CDR3 has 14 residues.

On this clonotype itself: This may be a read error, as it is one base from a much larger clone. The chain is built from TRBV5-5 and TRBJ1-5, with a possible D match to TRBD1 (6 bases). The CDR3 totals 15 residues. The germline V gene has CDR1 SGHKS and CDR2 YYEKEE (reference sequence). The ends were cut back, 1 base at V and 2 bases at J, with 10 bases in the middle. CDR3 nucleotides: TGTGCCAGCAGCTTGTACAGGGTGGGCAATCAGCCCCAGCATTTT. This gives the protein CASSLYRVGNQPQHF. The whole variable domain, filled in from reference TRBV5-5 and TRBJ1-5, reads DAGVTQSPTHLIKTRGQQVTLRCSPISGHKSVSWYQQVLGQGPQFIFQYYEKEERGRGNFPDRFSARQFPNYSSELNVNALLLGDSALYLCASSLYRVGNQPQHFGDGTRLSIL.

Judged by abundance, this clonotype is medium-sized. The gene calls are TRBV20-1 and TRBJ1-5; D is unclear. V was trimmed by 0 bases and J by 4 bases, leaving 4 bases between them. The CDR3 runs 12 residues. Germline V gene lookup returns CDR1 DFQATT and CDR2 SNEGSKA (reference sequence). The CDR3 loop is CSARDVNQPQHF. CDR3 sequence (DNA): TGCAGTGCTAGAGATGTGAATCAGCCCCAGCATTTT.